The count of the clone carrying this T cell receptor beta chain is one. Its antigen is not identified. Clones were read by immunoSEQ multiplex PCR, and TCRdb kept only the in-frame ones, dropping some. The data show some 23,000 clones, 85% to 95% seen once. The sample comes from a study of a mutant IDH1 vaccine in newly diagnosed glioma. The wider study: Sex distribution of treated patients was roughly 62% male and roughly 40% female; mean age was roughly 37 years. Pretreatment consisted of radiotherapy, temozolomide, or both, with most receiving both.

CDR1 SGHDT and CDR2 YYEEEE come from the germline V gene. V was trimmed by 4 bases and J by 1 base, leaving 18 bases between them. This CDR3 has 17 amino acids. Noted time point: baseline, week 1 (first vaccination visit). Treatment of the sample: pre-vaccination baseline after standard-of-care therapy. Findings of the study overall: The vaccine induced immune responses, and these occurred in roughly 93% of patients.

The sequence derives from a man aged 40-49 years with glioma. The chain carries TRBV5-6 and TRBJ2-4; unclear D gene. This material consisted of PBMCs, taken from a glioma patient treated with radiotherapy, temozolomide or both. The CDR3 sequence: CASSGVRALEAKNIQYF. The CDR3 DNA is TGTGCCAGCAGCGGGGTTAGAGCCCTAGAGGCCAAAAACATTCAGTACTTC.